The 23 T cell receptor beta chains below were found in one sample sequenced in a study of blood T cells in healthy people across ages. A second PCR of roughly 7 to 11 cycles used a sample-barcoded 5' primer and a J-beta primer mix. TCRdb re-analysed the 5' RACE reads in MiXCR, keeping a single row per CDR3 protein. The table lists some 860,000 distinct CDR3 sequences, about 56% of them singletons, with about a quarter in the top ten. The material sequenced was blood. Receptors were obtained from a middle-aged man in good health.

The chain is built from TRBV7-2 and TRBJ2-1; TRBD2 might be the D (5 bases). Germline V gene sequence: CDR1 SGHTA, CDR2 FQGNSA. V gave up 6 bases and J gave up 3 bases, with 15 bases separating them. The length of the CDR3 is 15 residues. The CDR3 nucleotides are TGTGCCAGCAGACAAAAGGGAGTCGGCTACAATGAGCAGTTCTTC. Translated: CASRQKGVGYNEQFF.

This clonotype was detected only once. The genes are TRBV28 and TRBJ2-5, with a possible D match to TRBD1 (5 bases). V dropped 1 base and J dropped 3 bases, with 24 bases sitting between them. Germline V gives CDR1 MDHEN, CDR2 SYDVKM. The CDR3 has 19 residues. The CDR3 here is CASSLLIMGQKNREETQYF. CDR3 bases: TGTGCCAGCAGTTTATTAATCATGGGGCAGAAAAACAGAGAAGAGACCCAGTACTTC. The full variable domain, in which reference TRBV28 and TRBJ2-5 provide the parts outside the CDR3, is DVKVTQSSRYLVKRTGEKVFLECVQDMDHENMFWYRQDPGLGLRLIYFSYDVKMKEKGDIPEGYSVSREKKERFSLILESASTNQTSMYLCASSLLIMGQKNREETQYFGPGTRLLVL.

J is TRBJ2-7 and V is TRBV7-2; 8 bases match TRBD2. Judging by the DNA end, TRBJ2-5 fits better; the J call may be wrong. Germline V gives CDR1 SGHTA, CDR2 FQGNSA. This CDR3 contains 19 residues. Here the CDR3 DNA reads TGTGCCAGCAGCTTATTTAATACAGTGGTGGCGGGGGGACAAGAGACCCAGTACTTC. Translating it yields CASSLFNTVVAGGQETQYF.

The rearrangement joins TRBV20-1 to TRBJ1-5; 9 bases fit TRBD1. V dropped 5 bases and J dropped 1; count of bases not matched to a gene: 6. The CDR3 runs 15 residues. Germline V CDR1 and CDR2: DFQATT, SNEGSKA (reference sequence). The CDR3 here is CSAEDRGPSNQPQHF. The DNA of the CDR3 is TGCAGTGCTGAGGACAGGGGACCCAGCAATCAGCCCCAGCATTTT.

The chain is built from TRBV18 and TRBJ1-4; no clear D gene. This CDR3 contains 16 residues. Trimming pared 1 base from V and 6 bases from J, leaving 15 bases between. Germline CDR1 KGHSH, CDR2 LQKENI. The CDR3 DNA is TGTGCCAGCTCACCACTTTTCAGCGGGAAGTATGAAAAACTGTTTTTT. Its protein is CASSPLFSGKYEKLFF.

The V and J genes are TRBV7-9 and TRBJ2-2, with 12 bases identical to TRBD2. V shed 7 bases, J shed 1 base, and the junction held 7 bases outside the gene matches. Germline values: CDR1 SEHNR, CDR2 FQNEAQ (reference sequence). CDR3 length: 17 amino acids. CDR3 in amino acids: CASTTTSGGQNTGELFF. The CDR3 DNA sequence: TGTGCCAGCACCACGACTAGCGGGGGCCAGAACACCGGGGAGCTGTTTTTT.

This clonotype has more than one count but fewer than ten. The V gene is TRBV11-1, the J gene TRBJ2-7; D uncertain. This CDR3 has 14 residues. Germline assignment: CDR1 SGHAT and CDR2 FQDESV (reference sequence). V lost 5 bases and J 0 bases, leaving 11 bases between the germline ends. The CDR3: CASSHRLNSYEQYF. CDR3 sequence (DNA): TGTGCCAGCAGCCACCGACTGAACTCCTACGAGCAGTACTTC.

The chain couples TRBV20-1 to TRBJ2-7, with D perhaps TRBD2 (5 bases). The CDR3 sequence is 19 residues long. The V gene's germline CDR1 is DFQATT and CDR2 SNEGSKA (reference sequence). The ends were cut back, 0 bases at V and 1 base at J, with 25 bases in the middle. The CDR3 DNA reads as TGCAGTGCTAGAGATTTTATGGATCCGATACGGGATAGTTCCTACGAGCAGTACTTC. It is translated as CSARDFMDPIRDSSYEQYF.

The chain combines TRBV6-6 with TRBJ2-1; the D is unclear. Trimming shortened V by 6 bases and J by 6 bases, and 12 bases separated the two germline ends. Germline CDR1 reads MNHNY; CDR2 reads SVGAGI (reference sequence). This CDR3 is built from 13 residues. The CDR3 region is CASRHVLSNEQFF. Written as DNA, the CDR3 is TGTGCCAGCAGACACGTCCTGAGCAATGAGCAGTTCTTC.

The CDR3 nucleotides read TGTGCCAGCAGTGGGGGGACAGGGGGGTCTAAAGAGACCCAGTACTTC. Its protein product is CASSGGTGGSKETQYF. The V call is TRBV28, the J call TRBJ2-5, with 11 bases lining up with TRBD1. Germline V gene sequence: CDR1 MDHEN, CDR2 SYDVKM. The CDR3 totals 16 residues. V gave up 5 bases and J gave up 3 bases; unmatched junction bases: 8.

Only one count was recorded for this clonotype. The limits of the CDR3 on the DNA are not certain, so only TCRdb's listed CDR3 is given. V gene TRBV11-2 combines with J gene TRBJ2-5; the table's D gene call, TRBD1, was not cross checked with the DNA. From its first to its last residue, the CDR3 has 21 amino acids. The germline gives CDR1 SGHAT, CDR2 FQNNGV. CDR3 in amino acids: CASRTGQVMEKLVFGSGTPYF.

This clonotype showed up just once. CDR3 coding DNA: TGCGCCAGCAGACTCAGCCTTACTTCCTACAATGAGCAGTTCTTC. This gives the protein CASRLSLTSYNEQFF. V usage is TRBV4-3 and J usage is TRBJ2-1, with D unresolved. Deletions cut 6 bases from V and 1 base from J, with 13 bases between. CDR1 LGHNA and CDR2 YSLEER come from the germline V gene. The CDR3 consists of 15 residues.

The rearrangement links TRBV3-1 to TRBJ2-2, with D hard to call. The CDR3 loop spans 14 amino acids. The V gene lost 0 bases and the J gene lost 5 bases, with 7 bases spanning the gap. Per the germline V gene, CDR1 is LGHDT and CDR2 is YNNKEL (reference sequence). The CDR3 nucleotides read TGTGCCAGCAGCCAAGATCCGGGTACCGGGGAGCTGTTTTTT. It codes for CASSQDPGTGELFF.

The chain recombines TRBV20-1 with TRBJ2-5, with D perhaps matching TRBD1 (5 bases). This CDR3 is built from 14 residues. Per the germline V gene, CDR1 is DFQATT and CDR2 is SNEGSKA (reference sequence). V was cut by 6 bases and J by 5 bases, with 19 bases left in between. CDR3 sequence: CSAYPAGKGETQYF. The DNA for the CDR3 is TGCAGTGCCTACCCCGCAGGGAAGGGGGAGACCCAGTACTTC.

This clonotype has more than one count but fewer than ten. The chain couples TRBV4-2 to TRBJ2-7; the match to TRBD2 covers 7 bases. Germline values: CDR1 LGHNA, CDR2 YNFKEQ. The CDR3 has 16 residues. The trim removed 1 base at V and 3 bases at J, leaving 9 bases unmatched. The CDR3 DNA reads TGTGCCAGCAGCCAAGTTTTTGCTAGCGGACTCTACGAGCAGTACTTC. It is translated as CASSQVFASGLYEQYF.

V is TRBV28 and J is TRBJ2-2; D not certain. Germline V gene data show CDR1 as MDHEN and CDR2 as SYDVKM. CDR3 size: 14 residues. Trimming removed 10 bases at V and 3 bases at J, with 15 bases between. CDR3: CAISLLYDTGELFF. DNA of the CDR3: TGTGCCATCTCCCTTTTGTACGACACCGGGGAGCTGTTTTTT.

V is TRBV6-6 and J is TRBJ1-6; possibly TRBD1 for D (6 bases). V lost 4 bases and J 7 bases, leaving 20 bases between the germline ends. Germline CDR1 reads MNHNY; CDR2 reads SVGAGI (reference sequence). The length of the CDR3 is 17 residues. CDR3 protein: CASSLTLGAQGNSPLHF. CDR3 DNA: TGTGCCAGCAGTTTAACCCTCGGGGCTCAGGGGAATTCACCCCTCCACTTT.

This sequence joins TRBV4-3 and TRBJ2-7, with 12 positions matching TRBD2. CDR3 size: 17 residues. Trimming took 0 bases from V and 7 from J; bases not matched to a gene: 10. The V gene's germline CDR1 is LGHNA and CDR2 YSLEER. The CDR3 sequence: CASSQDPGLAGSNEQYF. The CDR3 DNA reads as TGCGCCAGCAGCCAAGACCCCGGACTAGCGGGATCCAATGAGCAGTACTTC.

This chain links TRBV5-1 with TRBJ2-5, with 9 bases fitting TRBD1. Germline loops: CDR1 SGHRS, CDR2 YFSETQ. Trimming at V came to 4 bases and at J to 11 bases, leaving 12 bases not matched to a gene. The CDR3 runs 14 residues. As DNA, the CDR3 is TGCGCCAGCAGCATCGGGACAGGGTTCCATGAGCAGTACTTC. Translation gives CASSIGTGFHEQYF.

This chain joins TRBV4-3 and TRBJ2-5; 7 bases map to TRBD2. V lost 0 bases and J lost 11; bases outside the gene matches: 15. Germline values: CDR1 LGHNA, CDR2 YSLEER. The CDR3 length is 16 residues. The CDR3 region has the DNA TGCGCCAGCAGCCAAGAGGGGGGGGTCGTGGCAAGTGAGCAGTACTTC. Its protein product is CASSQEGGVVASEQYF.

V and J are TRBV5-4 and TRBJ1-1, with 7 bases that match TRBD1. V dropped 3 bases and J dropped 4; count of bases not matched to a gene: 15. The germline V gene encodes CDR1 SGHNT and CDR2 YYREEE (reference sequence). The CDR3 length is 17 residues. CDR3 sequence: CASSSRDRLGGGTEAFF. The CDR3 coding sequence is TGTGCCAGCAGCTCCCGGGACAGATTAGGCGGTGGCACTGAAGCTTTCTTT.

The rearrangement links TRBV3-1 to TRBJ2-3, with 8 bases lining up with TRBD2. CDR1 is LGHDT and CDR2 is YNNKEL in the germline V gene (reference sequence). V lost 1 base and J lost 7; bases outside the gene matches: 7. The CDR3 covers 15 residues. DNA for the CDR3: TGTGCCAGCAGCCAAGGTAGTAGCGGGGAGAATACGCAGTATTTT. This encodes CASSQGSSGENTQYF.

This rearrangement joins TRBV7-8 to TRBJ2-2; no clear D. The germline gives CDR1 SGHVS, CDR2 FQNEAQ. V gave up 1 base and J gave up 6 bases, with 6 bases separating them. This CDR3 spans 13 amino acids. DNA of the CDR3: TGTGCCAGCAGCTTAGTATCGTCCGGGGAGCTGTTTTTT. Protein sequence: CASSLVSSGELFF.